This T cell receptor (beta chain) was profiled in a study of blood T cell repertoires in COVID-19 (dated by TCRdb to 2020 to 2021). Regarding the study in general: Samples from collaborators originated in the United States, Italy and Spain and spanned both the acute and convalescent phases of COVID-19. The prospective study material was composed of cDNA or gDNA derived from T cells, B-cell-depleted T cells, or PBMCs. The dataset comprised deeply sampled blood TCRbeta repertoires from subjects exposed to, actively infected with, or recovered from COVID-19. The repertoires were made available in a free public database intended to serve as a resource for research on the immune response to SARS-CoV-2. Samples were obtained from the ongoing ImmuneRACE study (first 160 participants) and from 1,254 subjects provided by 6 global collaborators. Nearly every sample came with metadata listing a de-identified subject ID, COVID-19 status, age in years and sex. Where HLA class I and class II types were available, the types were taken from metadata supplied by the sample provider, not from assay-based typing. Beyond this particular receptor, the publication reports: The quantity of clinical and demographic metadata differed by source and by participant and was supplied without curation.

CDR3 length: 15 amino acids, cysteine to phenylalanine. The read is trimmed to its CDR3 DNA, 45 bases read in frame from base 1. CDR1 and CDR2 were assigned from the germline V gene as SNHLY and FYNNEI. The V and J ends are trimmed by 6 bases and 0 bases, leaving 14 bases between them. The immunoSEQ Assay, a bias-controlled multiplex PCR, was used to amplify TCRbeta CDR3 regions from genomic DNA. Processing in the source paper ran as follows. Within the assay, amplification of reference gene primers was used to estimate how many nucleated cells each sample contained. To quantify the absolute abundance of each unique TCRbeta CDR3 rearrangement, sequence reads were collapsed and filtered. Productive Simpson clonality was computed per sample as the square root of Simpson's diversity index over productive rearrangements. The table was pulled from immuneACCESS by TCRdb, which kept in-frame rearrangements only. Such tables lose some clones; where checked, under half of the loss comes from unresolved V genes, and the rest has no known cause. D and trimming come from the DNA, and the V and J calls and clone size come from that table. The sample table records roughly 250,000 clones; 82% of these occur just once. The ten most abundant clones make up 4.5% to 5% of the sample.

Concerning this clone: It has no known antigen specificity. The input lacks base qualities; no much larger clone sits a single base away.

Collaborating institutions collected whole blood in K2EDTA tubes following their own protocols. For TCRbeta analysis, collaborators shipped samples as frozen whole blood, isolated PBMCs, or DNA extracted from either of those sample types. The sample consisted of peripheral blood. The source of this sequence is a woman over 75 with active or convalescent COVID-19. Recombination connected TRBV2 to TRBJ2-5; the best D guess is TRBD2, with 5 bases matching. The DNA sequence is given as TGTGCCAGCAGGGGCAGGAGGATGTACCAAGAGACCCAGTACTTC. The encoded protein is CASRGRRMYQETQYF.